This TCR beta chain was identified during a study of T cell clonality in common variable immunodeficiency. General study results and limits: Compared with healthy controls, CVID subjects showed increased TCRbeta clonality, mostly in about a third. Patient heterogeneity in the CVID cohort limited correlations between repertoire features and clinical complications.

CDR3 length: 19 amino acids. J was trimmed by 4 bases and V by 0 bases; bases with no gene match: 8. Germline lookup yields CDR1 SGHRS and CDR2 YFSETQ. This clone was counted between two and nine times. The antigen is unknown. The read gets to within 3 residues of the CDR3 end, and the germline J gene fills in the rest. Both groups were predominantly of Caucasian heritage. Only in-frame clones appear in the TCRdb table, and some are missing; sequencing was by immunoSEQ multiplex PCR. The sample contains about 64,000 clones, none of them singletons. Sequencing was carried out using peripheral blood mononuclear cells. The chain is built from TRBV5-1 and TRBJ2-2, with 14 bases lining up with TRBD2. The source of this sequence is a person aged 18 to 75 in good health. Here the CDR3 reads CASSLAGTSGSGATGELFF. CDR3 bases read: TGCGCCAGCAGCTTGGCCGGGACTAGCGGGAGTGGCGCCACCGGGGAG.